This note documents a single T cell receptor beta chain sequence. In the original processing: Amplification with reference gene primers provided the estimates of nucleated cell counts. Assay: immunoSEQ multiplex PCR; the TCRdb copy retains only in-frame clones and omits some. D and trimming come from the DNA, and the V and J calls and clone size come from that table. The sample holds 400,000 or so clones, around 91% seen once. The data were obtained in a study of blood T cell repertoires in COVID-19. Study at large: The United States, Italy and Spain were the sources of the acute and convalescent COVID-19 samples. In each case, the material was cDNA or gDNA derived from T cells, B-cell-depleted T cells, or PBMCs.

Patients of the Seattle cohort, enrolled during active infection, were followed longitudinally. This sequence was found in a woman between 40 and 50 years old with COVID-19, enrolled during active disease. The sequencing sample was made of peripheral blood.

The CDR3 region has the DNA TGTGCCAGCCGGATGGGACACGGAGAGGGACCCCAGCATTTT. Protein: CASRMGHGEGPQHF. The genes are TRBV27 and TRBJ1-5; perhaps TRBD1 as D (6 bases). Looked up from germline, CDR1 is MNHEY and CDR2 is SMNVEV (reference sequence). The CDR3 is 14 amino acids. V lost 8 bases, J lost 10 bases, and 21 bases lay in between.